This T cell receptor (beta chain) was sequenced in a study of radiation and T cells in renal cell carcinoma. Overall study: Nephrectomy followed 15 Gy stereotactic body radiation by 4 weeks. General study points: Baseline intratumoral clonotype presence is unknown without pretreatment biopsies.

The repertoire was sequenced with immunoSEQ multiplex PCR; TCRdb's copy has only in-frame clones and lacks some. This repertoire shows approximately 90,000 clones, roughly 90% found once; its top ten account for 6% to 9%. Worth noting for this clone: Its antigen is unidentified.

Time point given: baseline pretreatment blood. Treatment given: 15 Gy SBRT to primary tumor, nephrectomy 4 weeks later. This TCR came from a man over 45 with renal cell carcinoma. Sequencing used blood, obtained from a patient whose treatment included radiotherapy and nephrectomy.

The chain's CDR3 is CASSQGTGAVQETQYF. The CDR3 nucleotides are TGCGCCAGCAGCCAAGGGACAGGGGCCGTCCAAGAGACCCAGTACTTC. The genes are TRBV4-1 and TRBJ2-5; 9 nucleotides agree with TRBD1. CDR1 is MGHRA and CDR2 is YSYEKL in the germline V gene. The CDR3 loop spans 16 amino acids. Unmatched junction bases numbered 4, after V lost 1 base and J lost 1 base.